These T cell receptor beta chains were read from a single sample in a study of blood T cell repertoires in COVID-19. Clones were read by immunoSEQ multiplex PCR, and TCRdb kept only the in-frame ones, dropping some. The sample yields a few hundred thousand clones, approximately 86% seen once. Sequencing input: peripheral blood. The receptors originated from a man aged 40-49 years who had recovered from COVID-19. Each CDR3 is given without its conserved first and last residue.

v_call,cdr3_length,j_call,cdr3_aa
TRBV6-2/TRBV6-3,12,TRBJ2-1,ASSPLAGRGEQF
TRBV6-5,11,TRBJ1-2,ASSPRMNYGYT
TRBV18,12,TRBJ2-7,ASSPGTQGYEQY
TRBV29-1,10,TRBJ2-1,SVAPGGDEQF
TRBV7-6,14,TRBJ2-2,ASSSLTSGGTGELF
TRBV4-1,14,TRBJ2-2,ASSPRLGPPTGELF
TRBV9,14,TRBJ1-3,ASSPRGQGTGNTIY
TRBV4-1,13,TRBJ2-7,ASSRIRDWTYEQY
TRBV6-2/TRBV6-3,12,TRBJ1-2,ASSAGRGRSGYT
TRBV7-9,11,TRBJ1-2,ASSHRRGYGYT
TRBV3-1/TRBV3-2,12,TRBJ2-2,ASRPSGDTGELF
TRBV21-1,11,TRBJ1-1,ARPDGRSTEAF
TRBV6-5,13,TRBJ1-4,ASSRTGGSGEKLF
TRBV24-1,20,TRBJ1-1,ATSSYHRRQPKSAVQNTEAF
TRBV5-1,13,TRBJ2-5,ASSRRLDLSETQY
TRBV5-1,11,TRBJ2-3,ASSPGVAVAVY
TRBV7-3,13,TRBJ2-3,ASSFRASGTDTQY
TRBV5-1,13,TRBJ2-3,ASSLVAGEYNTQY
TRBV11-2,13,TRBJ1-1,ASSPRRGLNTEAF
TRBV6-2/TRBV6-3,13,TRBJ2-2,ASSRTGTQGGELF
TRBV6-2/TRBV6-3,15,TRBJ2-5,ASSFSGGSNYQETQY
TRBV5-1,16,TRBJ2-3,ASSAGQGSPRSTDTQY
TRBV4-1,13,TRBJ1-6,ASSQTGTGNSPLH
TRBV7-6,14,TRBJ1-1,ASSSSTRQGTTEAF
TRBV7-2,13,TRBJ2-2,ASSPGGLYTGELF
TRBV7-6,15,TRBJ2-3,ASSLGILSGHTDTQY
TRBV30,13,TRBJ2-1,AWRIDSGRANEQF
TRBV5-1,16,TRBJ2-1,ASSLGLAGGRVYNEQF
TRBV7-3,13,TRBJ2-1,ASSRGGGIYNEQF
TRBV7-2,12,TRBJ1-2,ASSLMRPSYGYT